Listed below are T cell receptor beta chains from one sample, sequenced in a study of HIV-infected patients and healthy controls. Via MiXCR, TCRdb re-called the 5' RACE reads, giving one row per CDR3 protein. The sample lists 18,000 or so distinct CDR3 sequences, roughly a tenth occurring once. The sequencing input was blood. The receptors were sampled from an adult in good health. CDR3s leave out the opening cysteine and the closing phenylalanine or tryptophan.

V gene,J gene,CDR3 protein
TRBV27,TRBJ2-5,ASSSKVGSGTETQY
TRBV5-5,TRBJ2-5,ASSLASVYQETQY
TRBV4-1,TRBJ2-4,ASSQGAGSLGKNIQY
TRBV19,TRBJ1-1,ASSNPPGGEAF
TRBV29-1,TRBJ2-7,SVTPGPMALYEQY
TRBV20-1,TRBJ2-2,SASAGGLLAGGRTGELF
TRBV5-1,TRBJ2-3,ASSPGLAGRTDTQY
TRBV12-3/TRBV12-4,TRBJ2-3,ASSLRYGTRSDTQY
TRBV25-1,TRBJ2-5,ASSESSNTAGQETQY
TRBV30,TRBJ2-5,AWNLAGGETQY
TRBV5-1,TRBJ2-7,ASSLGPSGRESYEQY
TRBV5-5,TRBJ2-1,ASSSLPTSDEQF
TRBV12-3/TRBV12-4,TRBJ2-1,ASSPQGGGRAGEQF